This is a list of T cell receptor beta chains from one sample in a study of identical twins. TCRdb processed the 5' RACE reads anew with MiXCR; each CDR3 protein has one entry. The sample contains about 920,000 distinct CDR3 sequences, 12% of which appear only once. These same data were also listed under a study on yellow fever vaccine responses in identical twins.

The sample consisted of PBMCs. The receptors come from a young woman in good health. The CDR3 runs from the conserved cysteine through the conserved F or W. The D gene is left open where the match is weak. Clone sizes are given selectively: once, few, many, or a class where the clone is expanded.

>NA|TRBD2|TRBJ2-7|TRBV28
TGTGCCAGCAGTTTTTTTCGGACTAGCGGGAGTGGGGAGCAGTACTTC
CASSFFRTSGSGEQYF
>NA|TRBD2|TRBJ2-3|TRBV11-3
TGTGCCAGCAGCTTAGGAACTAGCGGGAGTAGTACGCAGTATTTT
CASSLGTSGSSTQYF
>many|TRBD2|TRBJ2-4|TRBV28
TGTGCCAGCAGTGTGGGCGCGGGGGGTGCCAAAAACATTCAGTACTTC
CASSVGAGGAKNIQYF
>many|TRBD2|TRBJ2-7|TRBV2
TGTGCCAGCACCCCAGCGGCTAGCGGGAGTTACGAGCAGTACTTC
CASTPAASGSYEQYF
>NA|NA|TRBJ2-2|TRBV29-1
TGCAGCGTTAAGGCGGGGACGAACACCGGGGAGCTGTTTTTT
CSVKAGTNTGELFF
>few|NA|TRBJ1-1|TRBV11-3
TGTGCCAGCAGCTTCAACAGGGATAGGGACACTGAAGCTTTCTTT
CASSFNRDRDTEAFF
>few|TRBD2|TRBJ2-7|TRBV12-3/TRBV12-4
TGTGCCAGCTCTAGCGGGAGTTTGGAGTACTTC
CASSSGSLEYF
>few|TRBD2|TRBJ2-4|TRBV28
TGTGCCAGCAAATCGGGGGGGCCAGCCAAAAACATTCAGTACTTC
CASKSGGPAKNIQYF
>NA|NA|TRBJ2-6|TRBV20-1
TGCAGTGCTAGAGATCGCTTTATGGTCTTGTCTGGGGCCAACGTCCTGACTTTC
CSARDRFMVLSGANVLTF
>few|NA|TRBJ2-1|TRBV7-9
TGTGCCAGCCAAGGGACTGGCCACAATGAGCAGTTCTTC
CASQGTGHNEQFF
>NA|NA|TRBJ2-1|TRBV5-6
TGTGCCAGCAGCATTATAGCGGTTACCTACAATGAGCAGTTCTTC
CASSIIAVTYNEQFF
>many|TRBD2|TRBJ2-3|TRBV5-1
TGTGCCAGCAGCTCAACTAGCGGTAGCACAGATACGCAGTATTTT
CASSSTSGSTDTQYF
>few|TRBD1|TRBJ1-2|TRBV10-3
TGTGCCATCAGTGGGGACCGGACAGGGTTCGATGGCTACACCTTC
CAISGDRTGFDGYTF
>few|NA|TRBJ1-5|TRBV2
TGTGCCAGCAGTATCGGACCCCAAATGGGCCAGCCCCAGCATTTT
CASSIGPQMGQPQHF
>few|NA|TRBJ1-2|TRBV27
TGTGCCAGCAGTTTATCCTCCTGGGATGGCTACACCTTC
CASSLSSWDGYTF
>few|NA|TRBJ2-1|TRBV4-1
TGCGCCAGCAGCCAAGAGTTGGTCGACAGTGACAATGAGCAGTTCTTC
CASSQELVDSDNEQFF